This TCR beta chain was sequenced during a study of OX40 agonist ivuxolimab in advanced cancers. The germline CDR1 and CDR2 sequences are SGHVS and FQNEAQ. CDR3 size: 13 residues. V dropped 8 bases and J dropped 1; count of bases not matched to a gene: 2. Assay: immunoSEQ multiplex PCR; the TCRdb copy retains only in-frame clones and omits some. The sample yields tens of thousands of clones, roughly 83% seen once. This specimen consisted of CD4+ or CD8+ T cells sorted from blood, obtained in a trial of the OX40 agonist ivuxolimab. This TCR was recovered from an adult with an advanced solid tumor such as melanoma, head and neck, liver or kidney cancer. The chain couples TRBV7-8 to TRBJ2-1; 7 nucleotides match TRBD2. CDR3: CASHSGSYNEQFF. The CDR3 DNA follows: TGTGCCAGCCATAGCGGGTCCTACAATGAGCAGTTCTTC.